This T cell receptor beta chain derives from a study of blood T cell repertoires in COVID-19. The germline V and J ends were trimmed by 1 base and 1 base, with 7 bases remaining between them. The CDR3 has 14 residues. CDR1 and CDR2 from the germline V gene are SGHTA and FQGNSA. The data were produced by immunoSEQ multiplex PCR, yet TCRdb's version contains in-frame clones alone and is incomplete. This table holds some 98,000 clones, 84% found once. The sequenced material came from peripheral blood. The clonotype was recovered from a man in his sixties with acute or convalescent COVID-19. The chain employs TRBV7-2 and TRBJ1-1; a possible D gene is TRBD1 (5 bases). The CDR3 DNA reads TGTGCCAGCAGCTTAGGACAGCCGAACACTGAAGCTTTCTTT. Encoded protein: CASSLGQPNTEAFF.